This T cell receptor beta chain was sequenced for a study of CD8 T cells in ankylosing spondylitis. Findings and caveats of the study: Disease-linked clones proved CD8+ and comparatively uncommon in peripheral blood. It was reported that disease-linked clones were significantly enriched in matched ankylosing spondylitis synovial fluid.

In the case of this clonotype: What it recognizes is unknown.

In making TCR beta libraries, quantitative 5'-RACE with molecular barcodes was used. TCRdb fed the 5' RACE reads into MiXCR, producing one record per CDR3 protein. The sample has 200,000 to 250,000 distinct CDR3 sequences; approximately 24% are singletons. Sample: blood, either unsorted or a sorted T cell fraction (not recorded which). This TCR derives from a male donor with ankylosing spondylitis or in good health (not recorded which).

The CDR3 sequence: CSALDRESEQYF. The CDR3 DNA is TGCAGTGCTTTGGACAGGGAGAGCGAGCAGTACTTC. The chain has TRBV20-1 and TRBJ2-7, with 8 bases aligning to TRBD1. Germline CDR1 and CDR2: DFQATT and SNEGSKA (reference sequence). The CDR3 covers 12 residues. Unmatched junction bases numbered 6, after V lost 5 bases and J lost 6 bases.